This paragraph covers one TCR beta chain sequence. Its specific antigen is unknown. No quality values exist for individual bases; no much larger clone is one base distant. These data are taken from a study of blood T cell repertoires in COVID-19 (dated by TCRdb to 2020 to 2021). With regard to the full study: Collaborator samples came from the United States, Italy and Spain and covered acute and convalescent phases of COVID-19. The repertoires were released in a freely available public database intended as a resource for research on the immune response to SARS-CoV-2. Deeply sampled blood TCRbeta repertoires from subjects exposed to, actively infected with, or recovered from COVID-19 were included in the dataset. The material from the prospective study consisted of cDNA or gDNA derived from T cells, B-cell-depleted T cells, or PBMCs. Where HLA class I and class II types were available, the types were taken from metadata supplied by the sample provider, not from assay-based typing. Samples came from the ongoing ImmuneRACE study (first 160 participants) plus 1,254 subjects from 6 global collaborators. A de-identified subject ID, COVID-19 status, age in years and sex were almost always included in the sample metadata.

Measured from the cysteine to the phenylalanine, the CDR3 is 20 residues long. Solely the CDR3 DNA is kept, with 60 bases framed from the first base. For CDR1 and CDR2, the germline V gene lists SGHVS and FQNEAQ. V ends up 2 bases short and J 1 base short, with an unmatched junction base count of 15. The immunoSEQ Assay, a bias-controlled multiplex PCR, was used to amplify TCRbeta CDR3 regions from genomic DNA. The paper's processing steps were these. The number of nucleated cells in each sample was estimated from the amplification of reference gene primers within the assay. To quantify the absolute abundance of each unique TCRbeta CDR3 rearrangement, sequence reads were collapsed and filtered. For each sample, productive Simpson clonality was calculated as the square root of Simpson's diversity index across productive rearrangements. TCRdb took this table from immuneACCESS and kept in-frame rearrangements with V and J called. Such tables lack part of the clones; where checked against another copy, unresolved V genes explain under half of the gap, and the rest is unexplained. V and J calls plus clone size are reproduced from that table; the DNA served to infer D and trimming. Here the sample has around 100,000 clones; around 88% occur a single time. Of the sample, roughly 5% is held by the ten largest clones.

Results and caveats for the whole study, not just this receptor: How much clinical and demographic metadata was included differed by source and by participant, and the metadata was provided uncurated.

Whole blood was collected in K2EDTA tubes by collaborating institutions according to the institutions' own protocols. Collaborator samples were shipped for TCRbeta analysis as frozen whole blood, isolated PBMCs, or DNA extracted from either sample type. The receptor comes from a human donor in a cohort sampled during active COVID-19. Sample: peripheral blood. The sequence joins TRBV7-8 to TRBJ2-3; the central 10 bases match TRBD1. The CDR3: CASSLRGVGQGTLGTDTQYF. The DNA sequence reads TGTGCCAGCAGCTTACGTGGGGTGGGACAGGGGACGCTCGGCACAGATACGCAGTATTTT.